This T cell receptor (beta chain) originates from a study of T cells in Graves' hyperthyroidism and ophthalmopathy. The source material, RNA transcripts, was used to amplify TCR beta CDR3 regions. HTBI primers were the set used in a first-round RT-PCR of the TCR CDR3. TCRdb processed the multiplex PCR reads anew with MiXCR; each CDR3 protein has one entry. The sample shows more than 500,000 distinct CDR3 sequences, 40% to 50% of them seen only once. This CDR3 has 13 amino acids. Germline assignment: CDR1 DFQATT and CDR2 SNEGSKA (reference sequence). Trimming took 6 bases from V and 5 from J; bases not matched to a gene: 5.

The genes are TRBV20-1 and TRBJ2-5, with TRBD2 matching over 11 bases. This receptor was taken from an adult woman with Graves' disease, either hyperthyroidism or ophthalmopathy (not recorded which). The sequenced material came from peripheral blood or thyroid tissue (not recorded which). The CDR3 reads CSATSGIGETQYF. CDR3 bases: TGCAGTGCGACTAGCGGGATTGGCGAGACCCAGTACTTC.